Listed below are T cell receptor beta chains from one sample, sequenced in a study of graft-versus-host responses after intestinal transplantation. What these receptors recognize is not known. The assay was immunoSEQ multiplex PCR, and TCRdb's table has in-frame clones only and misses some. Among tens of thousands of clones listed, 90% to 95% were seen once. The sequencing here drew on unstimulated CD8+ T cells sorted from spleen or lymph node cells, taken before transplant. Every receptor here comes from a human donor who was the organ donor for an intestinal transplant. Both conserved end residues are part of each CDR3. Not all rows give a size; the values are once, few, many and, for expanded clones, a class.

>TRBV27|once|TRBJ1-1
CASSPDGTEAFF
>TRBV7-2|.|TRBJ2-7
CASSLDVAAHEQYF
>TRBV23-1|.|TRBJ2-3
CASSQSLAGADTQYF
>TRBV28|.|TRBJ2-3
CASSLSSGESTDTQYF
>TRBV5-6|.|TRBJ1-6
CASSPGGNSPLHF
>TRBV5-6|.|TRBJ2-1
CASSQSMEQFF
>TRBV6-5|.|TRBJ1-1
CASSLQGGAEAFF
>TRBV7-2|.|TRBJ1-3
CASSLGRADSGNTIYF
>TRBV4-1|.|TRBJ1-1
CASSQVILGATEAFF
>TRBV27|.|TRBJ2-1
CASSLSAGLAGGQSYNEQFF
>TRBV15|.|TRBJ2-2
CATKPWTANTGELFF
>TRBV10-2|.|TRBJ2-3
CASSDLWSGGPNTQYF
>TRBV5-4|.|TRBJ2-7
CASSSLDGGYEQYF
>TRBV27|.|TRBJ1-2
CASSPGTGVGGYTF
>TRBV5-1|.|TRBJ1-1
CASSSRDYWTEAFF
>TRBV28|.|TRBJ1-5
CASRNSRDSNQPQHF
>TRBV4-3|.|TRBJ1-1
CASSQDGYTEAFF
>TRBV5-6|.|TRBJ2-7
CASSLPKSEQYF
>TRBV2|.|TRBJ2-7
CASIGTGETSYEQYF
>TRBV6-5|.|TRBJ1-1
CASSYAGTEAFF
>TRBV10-3|.|TRBJ2-7
CAISESPRDEQYF
>TRBV4-1|.|TRBJ2-3
CASSLSLGTGLTDTQYF
>TRBV19|.|TRBJ2-7
CASTPGESYEQYF
>TRBV7-9|.|TRBJ2-1
CASSLGGQFYNEQFF
>TRBV5-1|.|TRBJ2-2
CASSFFSNTGELFF
>TRBV19|once|TRBJ1-5
CASSPSDGYSNQPQHF
>TRBV6-5|.|TRBJ1-3
CASSPGTGGRNTIYF
>TRBV21-1|.|TRBJ1-5
CASSKHRSRDQPQHF
>TRBV2|.|TRBJ2-2
CASSLGQGNTGELFF
>TRBV7-2|.|TRBJ2-5
CASSLADDQETQYF
>TRBV7-2|.|TRBJ2-1
CASSIYNEQFF
>TRBV19|.|TRBJ1-4
CASSIWAGGDGKLFF
>TRBV2|.|TRBJ1-5
CASSLRGSNQPQHF
>TRBV30|.|TRBJ2-7
CAWSATGYEQYF
>TRBV19|.|TRBJ2-2
CASSRLAGELNGELFF
>TRBV4-1|.|TRBJ1-1
CASSQARWTEAFF
>TRBV15|.|TRBJ2-7
CATSRATGVEQYF
>TRBV4-3|.|TRBJ2-7
CASSQDYKAGAPYEQYF
>TRBV25-1|.|TRBJ2-7
CASSEAGDGYYEQYF
>TRBV27|.|TRBJ1-2
CASSPRGRGYGYTF
>TRBV2|.|TRBJ2-1
CASRKTRGFTIHNEQFF
>TRBV5-1|.|TRBJ2-3
CASSLLSDTQYF
>TRBV7-8|.|TRBJ2-1
CASSLGAGLSYNEQFF
>TRBV10-3|.|TRBJ2-7
CAIPQVRIPYEQYF
>TRBV2|few|TRBJ1-1
CASSDSGSLAPEAFF
>TRBV2|.|TRBJ1-1
CASSEPQGAGNTEAFF
>TRBV15|.|TRBJ2-5
CATSRTRQGGETQYF
>TRBV5-6|.|TRBJ2-7
CASSPGQGEYEQYF
>TRBV29-1|.|TRBJ1-4
CSVEQGRATNEKLFF
>TRBV6-1|few|TRBJ1-2
CASSEGQGDRYGYTF
>TRBV27|.|TRBJ2-2
CASSSNLGQGRGWITGELFF
>TRBV11-2|.|TRBJ2-7
CASSARVIGLSSDEQYF
>TRBV6-6|.|TRBJ1-4
CASSYSRDRTNEKLFF
>TRBV15|.|TRBJ1-5
CATSRSSGILDQPQHF
>TRBV2|.|TRBJ2-7
CASSGGTSGGDVYEQYF
>TRBV6-1|.|TRBJ1-5
CASSDEYLTQPQHF
>TRBV9|.|TRBJ2-7
CASSEGQVSYEQYF
>TRBV2|.|TRBJ2-2
CASSGESTSGVLSGELFF
>TRBV30|.|TRBJ1-1
CAWSAAGEAFF